Listed below are T cell receptor beta chains from one sample, sequenced in a study of early T cells in non-severe SARS-CoV-2 infection. TCRdb processed the 5' RACE reads anew with MiXCR; each CDR3 protein has one entry. The sample lists 20,000 to 25,000 distinct CDR3 sequences, 4% to 5.5% occurring once. The sequenced material came from whole blood. These receptors were taken from an adult who was a healthcare worker with PCR-confirmed SARS-CoV-2 infection or an uninfected control (not recorded which). Each CDR3 is given with its conserved first and last residue. A D gene is named only where the DNA matches it firmly. Size is omitted from some rows. Given values are once, few, many or a class for expanded clones.

-,many,TRBJ1-1,TRBV5-4,CASSLSASEAFF,TGTGCCAGCAGCTTGAGTGCCTCTGAAGCTTTCTTT
TRBD1,many,TRBJ2-1,TRBV20-1,CSARDQGVVNEQFF,TGCAGTGCTAGAGATCAGGGGGTGGTCAATGAGCAGTTCTTC
-,many,TRBJ1-1,TRBV27,CASSSPGRGTEAFF,TGTGCCAGCAGTTCCCCAGGGCGCGGCACTGAAGCTTTCTTT
-,-,TRBJ2-3,TRBV29-1,CSVVNRDTNTDTQYF,TGCAGCGTTGTCAACCGGGACACCAACACAGATACGCAGTATTTT
-,-,TRBJ2-5,TRBV5-1,CASSQDIGTQYF,TGCGCCAGCAGTCAGGATATCGGGACCCAGTACTTC
-,many,TRBJ2-5,TRBV3-1,CASSQGTVQETQYF,TGTGCCAGCAGCCAAGGAACGGTCCAAGAGACCCAGTACTTC
-,few,TRBJ2-7,TRBV10-3,CATGTPTYEQYF,TGTGCCACCGGGACCCCAACCTACGAGCAGTACTTC
-,many,TRBJ2-1,TRBV7-8,CASSLTSAREQFF,TGTGCCAGCAGCTTAACTTCTGCGCGTGAGCAGTTCTTC
-,many,TRBJ2-3,TRBV10-3,CASGSSTDTQYF,TGTGCCTCAGGGTCTAGCACAGATACGCAGTATTTT
-,many,TRBJ2-7,TRBV3-1,CASSQQSEQYF,TGTGCCAGCAGCCAACAATCCGAGCAGTACTTC
TRBD2,many,TRBJ2-7,TRBV7-2,CASSPSSGRALGEQYF,TGTGCCAGCAGCCCGTCTAGCGGGAGGGCGTTGGGCGAGCAGTACTTC
TRBD1,-,TRBJ2-1,TRBV25-1,CATMTGGWEVGSYNEQFF,TGTGCCACCATGACAGGGGGCTGGGAAGTAGGCTCCTACAATGAGCAGTTCTTC
-,many,TRBJ2-3,TRBV11-1,CASSPTVRTDTQYF,TGTGCCAGCAGCCCCACAGTCCGCACAGATACGCAGTATTTT
TRBD1,many,TRBJ2-1,TRBV11-2,CASSLGDRDINEQFF,TGTGCCAGCAGCTTAGGGGACAGGGACATCAATGAGCAGTTCTTC
-,-,TRBJ2-1,TRBV20-1,CSARSQRLEQFF,TGCAGTGCTAGGTCCCAACGGCTTGAGCAGTTCTTC
-,-,TRBJ2-3,TRBV11-2,CASSHRDTQYF,TGTGCCAGCAGCCATAGAGATACGCAGTATTTT
-,many,TRBJ2-1,TRBV9,CASSPAGTNHNEQFF,TGTGCCAGCAGCCCGGCCGGGACGAATCACAATGAGCAGTTCTTC
TRBD2,many,TRBJ2-1,TRBV18,CASSPAFGGGYAEQFF,TGTGCCAGCTCACCGGCCTTCGGGGGAGGGTACGCTGAGCAGTTCTTC
-,many,TRBJ2-1,TRBV28,CASSSPQAVNEQFF,TGTGCCAGCAGTTCCCCACAGGCGGTGAATGAGCAGTTCTTC
TRBD2,many,TRBJ2-7,TRBV5-4,CASSFIGTSGYEQYF,TGTGCCAGCAGCTTTATAGGGACTAGCGGTTACGAGCAGTACTTC
-,few,TRBJ2-7,TRBV25-1,CASSDGASYEQYF,TGTGCCAGCAGTGATGGGGCTAGCTACGAGCAGTACTTC
TRBD2,many,TRBJ2-1,TRBV11-2,CASSLAGTSGGNNEQFF,TGTGCCAGCAGCTTAGCCGGGACTAGCGGAGGAAACAATGAGCAGTTCTTC
TRBD2,many,TRBJ2-7,TRBV7-2,CASSLNPSGSYEQYF,TGTGCCAGCAGCTTAAACCCCAGCGGGAGCTACGAGCAGTACTTC
-,many,TRBJ1-2,TRBV2,CASSEANSWANYGYTF,TGTGCCAGCAGTGAAGCTAACTCCTGGGCTAACTATGGCTACACCTTC
-,-,TRBJ2-7,TRBV29-1,CSVTWASRSYEQYF,TGCAGCGTCACCTGGGCTAGCAGGAGCTACGAGCAGTACTTC